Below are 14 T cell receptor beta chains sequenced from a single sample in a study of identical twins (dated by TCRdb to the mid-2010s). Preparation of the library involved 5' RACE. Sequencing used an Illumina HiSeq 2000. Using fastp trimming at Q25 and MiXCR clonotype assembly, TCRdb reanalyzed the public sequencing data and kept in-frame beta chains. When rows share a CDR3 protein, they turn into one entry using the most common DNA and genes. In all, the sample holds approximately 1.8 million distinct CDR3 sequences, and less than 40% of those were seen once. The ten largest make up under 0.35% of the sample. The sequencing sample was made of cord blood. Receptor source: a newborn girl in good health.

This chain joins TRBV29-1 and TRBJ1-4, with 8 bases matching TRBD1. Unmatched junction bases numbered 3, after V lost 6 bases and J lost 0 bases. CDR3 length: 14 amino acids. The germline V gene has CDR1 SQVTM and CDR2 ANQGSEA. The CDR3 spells CSVLQGATNEKLFF. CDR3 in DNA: TGCAGCGTCTTACAGGGGGCAACTAATGAAAAACTGTTTTTT.

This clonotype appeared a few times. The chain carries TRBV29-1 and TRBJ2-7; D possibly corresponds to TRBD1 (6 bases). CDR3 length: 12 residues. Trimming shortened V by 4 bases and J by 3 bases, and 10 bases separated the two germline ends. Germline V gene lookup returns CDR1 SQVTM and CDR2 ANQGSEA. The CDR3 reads CSVGLGGYEQYF. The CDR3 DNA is TGCAGCGTTGGGTTAGGGGGCTACGAGCAGTACTTC.

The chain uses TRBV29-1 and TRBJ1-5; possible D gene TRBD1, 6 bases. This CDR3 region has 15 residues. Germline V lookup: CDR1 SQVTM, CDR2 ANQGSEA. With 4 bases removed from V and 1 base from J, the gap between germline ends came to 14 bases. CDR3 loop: CSVVTGRESNQPQHF. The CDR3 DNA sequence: TGCAGCGTTGTAACAGGGAGGGAAAGCAATCAGCCCCAGCATTTT.

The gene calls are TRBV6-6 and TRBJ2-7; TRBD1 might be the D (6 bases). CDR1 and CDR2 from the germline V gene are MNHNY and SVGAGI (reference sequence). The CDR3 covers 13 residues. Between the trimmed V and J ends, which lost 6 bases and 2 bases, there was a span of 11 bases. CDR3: CASRNRVAYEQYF. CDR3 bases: TGTGCCAGCAGGAACAGGGTCGCCTACGAGCAGTACTTC.

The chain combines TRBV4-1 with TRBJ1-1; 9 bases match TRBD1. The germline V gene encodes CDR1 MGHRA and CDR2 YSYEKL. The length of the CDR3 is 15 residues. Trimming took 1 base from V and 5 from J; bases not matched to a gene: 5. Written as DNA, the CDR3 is TGCGCCAGCAGCCAAGCCCTCGGGACAGGGACTGAAGCTTTCTTT. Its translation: CASSQALGTGTEAFF.

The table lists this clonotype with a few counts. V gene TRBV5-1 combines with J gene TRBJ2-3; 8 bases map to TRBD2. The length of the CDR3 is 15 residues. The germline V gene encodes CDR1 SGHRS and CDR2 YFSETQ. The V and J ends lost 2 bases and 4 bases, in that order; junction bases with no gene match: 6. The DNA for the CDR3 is TGCGCCAGCAGCTTTACCGGGACTAGATCAGATACGCAGTATTTT. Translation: CASSFTGTRSDTQYF.

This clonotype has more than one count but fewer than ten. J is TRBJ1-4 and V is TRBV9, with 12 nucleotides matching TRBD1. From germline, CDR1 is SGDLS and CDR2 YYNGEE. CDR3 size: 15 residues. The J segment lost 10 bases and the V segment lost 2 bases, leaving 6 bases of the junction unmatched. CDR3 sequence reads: CASSVEGQGAGKLFF. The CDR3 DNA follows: TGTGCCAGCAGCGTCGAGGGACAGGGGGCGGGAAAACTGTTTTTT.

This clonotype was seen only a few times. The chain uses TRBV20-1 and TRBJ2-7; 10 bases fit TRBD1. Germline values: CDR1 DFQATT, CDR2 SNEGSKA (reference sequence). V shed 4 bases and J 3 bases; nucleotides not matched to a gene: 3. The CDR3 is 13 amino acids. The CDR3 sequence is CSAKRDRGYEQYF. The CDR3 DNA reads TGCAGTGCTAAGCGGGACAGGGGCTACGAGCAGTACTTC.

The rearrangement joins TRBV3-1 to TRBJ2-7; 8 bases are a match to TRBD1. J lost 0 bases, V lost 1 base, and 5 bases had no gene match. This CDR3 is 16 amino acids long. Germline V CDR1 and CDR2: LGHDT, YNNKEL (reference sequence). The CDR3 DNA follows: TGTGCCAGCAGCCAAGTACCCAGGGGGCTCTCCTACGAGCAGTACTTC. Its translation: CASSQVPRGLSYEQYF.

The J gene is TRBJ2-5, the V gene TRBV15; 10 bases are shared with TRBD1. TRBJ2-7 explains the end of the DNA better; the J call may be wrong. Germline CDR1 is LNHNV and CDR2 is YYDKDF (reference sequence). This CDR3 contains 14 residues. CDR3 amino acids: CATSRDRGRFEQYF. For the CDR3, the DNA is TGTGCCACCAGCAGGGACAGGGGGAGGTTCGAGCAGTACTTC.

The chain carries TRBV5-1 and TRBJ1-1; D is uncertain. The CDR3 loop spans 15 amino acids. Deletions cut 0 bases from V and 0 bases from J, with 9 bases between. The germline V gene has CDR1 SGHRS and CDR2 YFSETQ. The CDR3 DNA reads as TGCGCCAGCAGCTTGGGAAGACTTCTGAACACTGAAGCTTTCTTT. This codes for CASSLGRLLNTEAFF.

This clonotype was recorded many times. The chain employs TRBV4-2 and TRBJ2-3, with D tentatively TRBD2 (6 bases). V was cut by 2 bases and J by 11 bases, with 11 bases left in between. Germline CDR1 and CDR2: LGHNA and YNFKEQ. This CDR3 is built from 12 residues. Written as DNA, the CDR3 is TGTGCCAGCAGCCAAATGACTAGAAGGCAGTATTTT. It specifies CASSQMTRRQYF.

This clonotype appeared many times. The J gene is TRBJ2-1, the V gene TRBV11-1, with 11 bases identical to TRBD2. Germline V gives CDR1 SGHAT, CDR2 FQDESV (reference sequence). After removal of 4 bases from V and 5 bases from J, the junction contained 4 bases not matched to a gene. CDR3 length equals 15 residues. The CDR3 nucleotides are TGTGCCAGCAGCTCTCGACTAGCGGGGCACAATGAGCAGTTCTTC. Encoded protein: CASSSRLAGHNEQFF.

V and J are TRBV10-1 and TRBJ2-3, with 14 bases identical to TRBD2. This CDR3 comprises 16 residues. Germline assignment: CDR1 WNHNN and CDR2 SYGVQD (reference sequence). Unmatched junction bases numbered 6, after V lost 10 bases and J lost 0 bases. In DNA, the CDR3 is TGCGCCACCGGGACTAGCGGGGGCCCTAGCACAGATACGCAGTATTTT. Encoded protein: CATGTSGGPSTDTQYF.